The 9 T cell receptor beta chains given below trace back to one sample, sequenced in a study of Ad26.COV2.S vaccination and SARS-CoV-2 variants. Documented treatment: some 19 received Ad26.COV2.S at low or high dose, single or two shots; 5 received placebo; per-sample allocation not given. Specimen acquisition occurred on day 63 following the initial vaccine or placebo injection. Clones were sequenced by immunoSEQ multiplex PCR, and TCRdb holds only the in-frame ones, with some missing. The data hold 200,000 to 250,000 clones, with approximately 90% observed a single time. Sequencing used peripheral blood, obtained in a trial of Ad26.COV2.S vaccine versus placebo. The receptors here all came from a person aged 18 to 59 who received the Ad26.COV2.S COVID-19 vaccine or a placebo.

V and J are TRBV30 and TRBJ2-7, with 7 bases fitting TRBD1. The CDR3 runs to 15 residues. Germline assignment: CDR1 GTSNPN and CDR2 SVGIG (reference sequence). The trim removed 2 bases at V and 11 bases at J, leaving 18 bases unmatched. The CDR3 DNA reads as TGTGCCTGGAGTCCGGGGACAGACGACGCTACGAGCAAGTACTTC. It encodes CAWSPGTDDATSKYF.

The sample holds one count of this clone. The CDR3 sequence is CASSGGRTEAFF. The CDR3 DNA is TGTGCCAGCAGCGGGGGGAGAACTGAAGCTTTCTTT. The chain is built from TRBV11-2 and TRBJ1-1, with D perhaps matching TRBD1 (5 bases). From germline, CDR1 is SGHAT and CDR2 FQNNGV. V was trimmed by 5 bases and J by 5 bases, leaving 9 bases between them. The CDR3 extends over 12 amino acids.

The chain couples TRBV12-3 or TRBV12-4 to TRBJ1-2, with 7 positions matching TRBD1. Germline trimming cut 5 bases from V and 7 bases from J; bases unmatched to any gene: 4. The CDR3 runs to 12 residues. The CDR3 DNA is TGTGCCAGCAGTCCCCAGGGGGGTGGCTACACCTTC. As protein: CASSPQGGGYTF.

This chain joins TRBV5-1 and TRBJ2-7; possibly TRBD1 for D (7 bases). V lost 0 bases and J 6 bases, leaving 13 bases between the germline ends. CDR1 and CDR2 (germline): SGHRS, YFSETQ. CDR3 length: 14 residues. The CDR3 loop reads CASSLVQGGGEQYF. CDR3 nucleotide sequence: TGCGCCAGCAGCTTGGTGCAGGGGGGAGGCGAGCAGTACTTC.

The CDR3 DNA follows: TGTGCCAGCAGTCGGGGGGATCGCGAGCAGTACTTC. It yields the protein CASSRGDREQYF. This rearrangement joins TRBV25-1 to TRBJ2-7; TRBD2 aligns across 7 bases. Trimming at V came to 5 bases and at J to 6 bases, leaving 4 bases not matched to a gene. The CDR3 spans 12 residues. CDR1 MGHDK and CDR2 SYGVNS come from the germline V gene.

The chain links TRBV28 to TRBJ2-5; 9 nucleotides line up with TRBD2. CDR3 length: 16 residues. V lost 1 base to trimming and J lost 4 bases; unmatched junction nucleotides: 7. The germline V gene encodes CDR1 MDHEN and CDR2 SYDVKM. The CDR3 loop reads CASSLLSGGSPETQYF. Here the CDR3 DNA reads TGTGCCAGCAGTTTATTGAGCGGGGGGTCCCCAGAGACCCAGTACTTC.

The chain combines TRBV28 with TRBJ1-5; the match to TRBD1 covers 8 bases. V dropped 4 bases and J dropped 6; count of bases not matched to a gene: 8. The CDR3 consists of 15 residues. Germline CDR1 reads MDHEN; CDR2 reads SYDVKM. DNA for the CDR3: TGTGCCAGCAGTTCCCGGGGACAGGCAGGTCAGCCCCAGCATTTT. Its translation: CASSSRGQAGQPQHF. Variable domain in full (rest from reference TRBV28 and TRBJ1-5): DVKVTQSSRYLVKRTGEKVFLECVQDMDHENMFWYRQDPGLGLRLIYFSYDVKMKEKGDIPEGYSVSREKKERFSLILESASTNQTSMYLCASSSRGQAGQPQHFGDGTRLSIL.

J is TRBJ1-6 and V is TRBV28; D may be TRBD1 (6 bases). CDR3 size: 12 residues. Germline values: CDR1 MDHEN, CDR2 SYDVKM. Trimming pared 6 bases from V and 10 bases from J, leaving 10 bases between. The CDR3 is CASRQGGSPLHF. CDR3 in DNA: TGTGCCAGCAGACAGGGAGGGTCACCCCTCCACTTT.

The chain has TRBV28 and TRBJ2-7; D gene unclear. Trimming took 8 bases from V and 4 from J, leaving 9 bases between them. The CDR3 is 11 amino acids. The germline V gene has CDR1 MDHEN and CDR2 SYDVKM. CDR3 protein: CASAARYEQYF. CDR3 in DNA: TGTGCCAGCGCGGCGCGGTACGAGCAGTACTTC. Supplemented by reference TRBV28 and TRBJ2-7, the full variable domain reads DVKVTQSSRYLVKRTGEKVFLECVQDMDHENMFWYRQDPGLGLRLIYFSYDVKMKEKGDIPEGYSVSREKKERFSLILESASTNQTSMYLCASAARYEQYFGPGTRLTVT.